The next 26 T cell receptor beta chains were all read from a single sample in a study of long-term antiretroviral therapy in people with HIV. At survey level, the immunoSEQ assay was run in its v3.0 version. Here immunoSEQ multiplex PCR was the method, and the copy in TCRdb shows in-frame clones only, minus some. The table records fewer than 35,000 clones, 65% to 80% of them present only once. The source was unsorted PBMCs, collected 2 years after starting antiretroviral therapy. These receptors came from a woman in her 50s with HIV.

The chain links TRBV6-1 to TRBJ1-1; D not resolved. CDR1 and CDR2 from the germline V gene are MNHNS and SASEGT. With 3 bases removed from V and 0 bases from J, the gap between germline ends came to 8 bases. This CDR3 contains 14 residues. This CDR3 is CASSDDVLNTEAFF. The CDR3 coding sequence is TGTGCCAGCAGTGATGACGTGCTGAACACTGAAGCTTTCTTT.

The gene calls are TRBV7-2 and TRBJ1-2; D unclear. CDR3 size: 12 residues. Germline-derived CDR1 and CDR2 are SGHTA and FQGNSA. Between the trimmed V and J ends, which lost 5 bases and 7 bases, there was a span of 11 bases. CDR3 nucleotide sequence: TGTGCCAGCAGCGTAGGCCCTTCTGGCTACACCTTC. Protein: CASSVGPSGYTF.

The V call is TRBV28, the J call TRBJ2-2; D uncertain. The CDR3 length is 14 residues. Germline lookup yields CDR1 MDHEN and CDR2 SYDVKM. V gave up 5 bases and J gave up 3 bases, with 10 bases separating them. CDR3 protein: CASSRYRYTGELFF. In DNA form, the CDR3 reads TGTGCCAGCAGTCGATATCGGTACACCGGGGAGCTGTTTTTT.

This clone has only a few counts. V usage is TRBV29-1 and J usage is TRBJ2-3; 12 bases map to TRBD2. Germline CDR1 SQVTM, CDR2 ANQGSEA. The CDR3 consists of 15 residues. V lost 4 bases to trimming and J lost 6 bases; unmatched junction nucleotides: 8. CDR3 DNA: TGCAGCGTTGGAGGAACACTAGCGGGGGGCGATACGCAGTATTTT. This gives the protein CSVGGTLAGGDTQYF.

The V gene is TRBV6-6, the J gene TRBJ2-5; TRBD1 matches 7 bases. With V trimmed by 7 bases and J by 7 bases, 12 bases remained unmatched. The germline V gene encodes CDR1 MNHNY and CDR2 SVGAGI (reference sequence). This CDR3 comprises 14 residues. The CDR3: CASTTLTGRGTQYF. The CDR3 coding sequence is TGTGCCAGCACCACCTTGACAGGGCGTGGGACCCAGTACTTC.

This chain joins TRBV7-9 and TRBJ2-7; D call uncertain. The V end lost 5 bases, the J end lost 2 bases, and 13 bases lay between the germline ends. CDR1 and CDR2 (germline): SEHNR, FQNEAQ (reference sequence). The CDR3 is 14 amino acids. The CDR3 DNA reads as TGTGCCAGCAGCAGATCTGGGGAAGCCTACGAGCAGTACTTC. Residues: CASSRSGEAYEQYF. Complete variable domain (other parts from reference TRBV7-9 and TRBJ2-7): DTGVSQNPRHKITKRGQNVTFRCDPISEHNRLYWYRQTLGQGPEFLTYFQNEAQLEKSRLLSDRFSAERPKGSFSTLEIQRTEQGDSAMYLCASSRSGEAYEQYFGPGTRLTVT.

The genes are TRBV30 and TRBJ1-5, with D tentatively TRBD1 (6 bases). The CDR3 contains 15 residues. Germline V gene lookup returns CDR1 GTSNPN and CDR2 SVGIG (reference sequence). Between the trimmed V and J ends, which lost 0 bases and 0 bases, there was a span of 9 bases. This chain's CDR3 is CAWSVGGTSNQPQHF. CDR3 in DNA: TGTGCCTGGAGTGTAGGGGGGACTAGCAATCAGCCCCAGCATTTT.

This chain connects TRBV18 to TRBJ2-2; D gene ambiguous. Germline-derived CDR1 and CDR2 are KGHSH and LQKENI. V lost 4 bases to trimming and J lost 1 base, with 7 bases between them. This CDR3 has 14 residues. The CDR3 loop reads CASSLGQNTGELFF. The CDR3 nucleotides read TGTGCCAGCTCACTCGGGCAGAACACCGGGGAGCTGTTTTTT. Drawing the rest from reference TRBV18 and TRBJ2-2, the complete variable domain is NAGVMQNPRHLVRRRGQEARLRCSPMKGHSHVYWYRQLPEEGLKFMVYLQKENIIDESGMPKERFSAEFPKEGPSILRIQQVVRGDSAAYFCASSLGQNTGELFFGEGSRLTVL.

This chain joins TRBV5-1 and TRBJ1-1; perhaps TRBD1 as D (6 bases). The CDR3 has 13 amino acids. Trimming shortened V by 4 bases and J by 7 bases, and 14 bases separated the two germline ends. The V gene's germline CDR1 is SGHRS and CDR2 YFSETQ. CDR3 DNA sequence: TGCGCCAGCAGCCCTGACCAGGGGATTGAAGCTTTCTTT. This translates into CASSPDQGIEAFF.

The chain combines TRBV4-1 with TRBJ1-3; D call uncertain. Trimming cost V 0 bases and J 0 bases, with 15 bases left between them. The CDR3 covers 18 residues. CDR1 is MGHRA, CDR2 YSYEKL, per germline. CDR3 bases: TGCGCCAGCAGCCAAGAAGGTGTAGCAACCCACTCTGGAAACACCATATATTTT. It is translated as CASSQEGVATHSGNTIYF.

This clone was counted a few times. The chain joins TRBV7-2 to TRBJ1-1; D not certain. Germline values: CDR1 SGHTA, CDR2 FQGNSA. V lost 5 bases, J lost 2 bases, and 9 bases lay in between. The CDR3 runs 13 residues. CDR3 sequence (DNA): TGTGCCAGCAGCCCCGGGCGTAACACTGAAGCTTTCTTT. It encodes CASSPGRNTEAFF.

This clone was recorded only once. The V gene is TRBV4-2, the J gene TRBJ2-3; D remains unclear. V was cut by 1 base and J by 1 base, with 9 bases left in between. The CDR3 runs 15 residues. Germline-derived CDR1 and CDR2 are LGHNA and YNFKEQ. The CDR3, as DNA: TGTGCCAGCAGCCAAGGCCTTGCGCGCACAGATACGCAGTATTTT. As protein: CASSQGLARTDTQYF.

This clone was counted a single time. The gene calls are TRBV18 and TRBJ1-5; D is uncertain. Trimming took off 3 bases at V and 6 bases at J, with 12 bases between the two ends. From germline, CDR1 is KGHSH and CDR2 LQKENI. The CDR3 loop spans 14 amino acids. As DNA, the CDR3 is TGTGCCAGCTCACCCCCTGAACTGTCTCAGCCCCAGCATTTT. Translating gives CASSPPELSQPQHF.

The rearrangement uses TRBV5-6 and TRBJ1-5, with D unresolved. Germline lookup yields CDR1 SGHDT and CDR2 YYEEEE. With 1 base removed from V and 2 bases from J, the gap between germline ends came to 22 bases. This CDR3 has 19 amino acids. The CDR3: CASSLSPGTVKRGNQPQHF. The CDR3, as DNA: TGTGCCAGCAGCTTGTCTCCCGGTACGGTTAAGCGGGGCAATCAGCCCCAGCATTTT.

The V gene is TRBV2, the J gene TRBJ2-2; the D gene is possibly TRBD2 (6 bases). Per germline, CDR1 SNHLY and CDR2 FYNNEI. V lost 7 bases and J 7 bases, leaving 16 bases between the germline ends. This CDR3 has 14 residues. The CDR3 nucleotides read TGTGCCAGCATTTCCCCCCTGGGGGGCGGGGAGCTGTTTTTT. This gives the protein CASISPLGGGELFF. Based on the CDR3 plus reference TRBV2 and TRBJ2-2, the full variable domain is EPEVTQTPSHQVTQMGQEVILRCVPISNHLYFYWYRQILGQKVEFLVSFYNNEISEKSEIFDDQFSVERPDGSNFTLKIRSTKLEDSAMYFCASISPLGGGELFFGEGSRLTVL.

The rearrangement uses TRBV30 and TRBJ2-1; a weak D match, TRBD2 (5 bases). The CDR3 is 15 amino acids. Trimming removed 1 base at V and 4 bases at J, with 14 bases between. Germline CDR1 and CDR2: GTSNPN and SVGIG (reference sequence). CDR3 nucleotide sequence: TGTGCCTGGAGTGGACCGGAGGTTGTATACAATGAGCAGTTCTTC. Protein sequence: CAWSGPEVVYNEQFF.

The CDR3 DNA sequence: TGTGCCAGCAGTTTCCTAGGACAGGAGAACGAGCAGTACTTC. Translating it yields CASSFLGQENEQYF. The chain carries TRBV27 and TRBJ2-7, with 7 bases matching TRBD1. J gave up 5 bases and V 3 bases, and 7 bases lay outside the gene matches. Germline CDR1 and CDR2: MNHEY and SMNVEV (reference sequence). CDR3 length: 14 amino acids.

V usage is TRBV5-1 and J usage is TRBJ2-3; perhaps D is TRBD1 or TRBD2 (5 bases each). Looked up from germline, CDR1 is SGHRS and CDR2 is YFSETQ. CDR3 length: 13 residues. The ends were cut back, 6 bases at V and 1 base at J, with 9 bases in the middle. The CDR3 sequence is CASNRGGTDTQYF. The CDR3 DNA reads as TGCGCCAGCAACCGAGGGGGCACAGATACGCAGTATTTT.

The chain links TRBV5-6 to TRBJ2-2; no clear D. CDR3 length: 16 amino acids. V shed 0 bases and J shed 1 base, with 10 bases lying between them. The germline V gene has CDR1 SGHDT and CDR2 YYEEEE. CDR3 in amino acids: CASSLARTLNTGELFF. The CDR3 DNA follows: TGTGCCAGCAGCTTGGCCCGCACTCTGAACACCGGGGAGCTGTTTTTT. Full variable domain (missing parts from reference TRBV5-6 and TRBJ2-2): DAGVTQSPTHLIKTRGQQVTLRCSPKSGHDTVSWYQQALGQGPQFIFQYYEEEERQRGNFPDRFSGHQFPNYSSELNVNALLLGDSALYLCASSLARTLNTGELFFGEGSRLTVL.

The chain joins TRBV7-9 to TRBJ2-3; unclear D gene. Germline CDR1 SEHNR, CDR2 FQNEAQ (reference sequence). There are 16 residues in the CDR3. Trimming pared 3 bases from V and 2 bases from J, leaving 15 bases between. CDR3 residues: CASSFDLSGSTDTQYF. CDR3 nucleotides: TGTGCCAGCAGCTTTGATCTCTCCGGGTCCACAGATACGCAGTATTTT. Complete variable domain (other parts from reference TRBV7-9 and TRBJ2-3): DTGVSQNPRHKITKRGQNVTFRCDPISEHNRLYWYRQTLGQGPEFLTYFQNEAQLEKSRLLSDRFSAERPKGSFSTLEIQRTEQGDSAMYLCASSFDLSGSTDTQYFGPGTRLTVL.

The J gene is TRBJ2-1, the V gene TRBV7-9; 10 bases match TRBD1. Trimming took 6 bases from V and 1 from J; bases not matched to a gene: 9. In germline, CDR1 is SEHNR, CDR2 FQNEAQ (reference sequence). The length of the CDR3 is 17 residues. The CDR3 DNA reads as TGTGCCAGCAGTCCCGGCTCGGGACAGGGGTCCTACAATGAGCAGTTCTTC. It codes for CASSPGSGQGSYNEQFF.

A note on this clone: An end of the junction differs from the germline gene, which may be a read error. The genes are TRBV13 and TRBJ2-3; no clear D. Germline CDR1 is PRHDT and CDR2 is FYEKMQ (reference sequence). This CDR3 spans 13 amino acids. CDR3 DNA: TGTGCCAGCAGCTCCCGGGCCTTCGATAGGCAGTATTTT. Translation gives CASSSRAFDRQYF.

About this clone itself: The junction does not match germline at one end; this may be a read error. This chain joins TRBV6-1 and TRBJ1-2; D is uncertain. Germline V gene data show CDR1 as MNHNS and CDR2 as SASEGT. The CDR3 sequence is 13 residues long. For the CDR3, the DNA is TGTGCCAGCAGTGTTAATCCTAACTATGGTTACACCTTC. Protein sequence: CASSVNPNYGYTF.

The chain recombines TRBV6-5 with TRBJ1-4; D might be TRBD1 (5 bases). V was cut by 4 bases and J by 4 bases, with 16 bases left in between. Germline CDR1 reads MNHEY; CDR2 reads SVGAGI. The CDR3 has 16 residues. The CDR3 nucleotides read TGTGCCAGCAGTTCGCAGGCACCGGGGGGTAATGAAAAACTGTTTTTT. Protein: CASSSQAPGGNEKLFF.

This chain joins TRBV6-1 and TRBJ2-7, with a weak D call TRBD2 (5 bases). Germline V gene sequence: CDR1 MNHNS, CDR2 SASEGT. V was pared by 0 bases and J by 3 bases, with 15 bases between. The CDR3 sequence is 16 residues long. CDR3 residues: CASSEAHAGRGYEQYF. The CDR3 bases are TGTGCCAGCAGTGAAGCGCATGCAGGCCGGGGCTACGAGCAGTACTTC.

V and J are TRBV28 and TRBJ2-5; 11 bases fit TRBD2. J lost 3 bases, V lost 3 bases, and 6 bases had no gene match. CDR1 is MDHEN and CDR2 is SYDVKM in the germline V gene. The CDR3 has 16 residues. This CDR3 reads CASSLTSGELKETQYF. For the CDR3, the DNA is TGTGCCAGCAGTTTGACTAGCGGGGAGTTAAAAGAGACCCAGTACTTC.